The present T cell receptor (beta chain) was sequenced within a study of PD-1 blockade in classical Hodgkin lymphoma. Study-wide results and limits: Individuals initiating nivolumab under 1 year after ASCT were excluded. Newly diagnosed patients reportedly had lower baseline TCR diversity than healthy donors. Whereas CD4+ TCR diversity had risen significantly by C4D1, CD8+ TCR diversity had not.

Relapse after autologous stem cell transplantation occurred in every patient, and brentuximab vedotin exposure varied. Classification of best responses gave complete response, partial response or progressive disease. Assay used: immunoSEQ multiplex PCR; TCRdb lists only in-frame clones, some missing. The table shows 70,000 or so clones, with about two thirds occurring only once. CDR3 length: 14 amino acids. Germline V gene sequence: CDR1 SGHTA, CDR2 FQGNSA. V lost 6 bases and J 2 bases, leaving 11 bases between the germline ends. To note about this clone: Its antigen is unknown. This specimen includes other DNA sequences encoding the same CDR3.

V is TRBV7-2 and J is TRBJ1-5; D possibly corresponds to TRBD1 (5 bases). This receptor was identified in a human donor with classical Hodgkin lymphoma. The material sequenced was peripheral blood mononuclear cells (PBMCs), taken before the second cycle of nivolumab. CDR3 amino acids: CASSPQGGNQPQHF. The CDR3 region has the DNA TGTGCCAGCAGTCCTCAGGGAGGCAATCAGCCCCAGCATTTT.